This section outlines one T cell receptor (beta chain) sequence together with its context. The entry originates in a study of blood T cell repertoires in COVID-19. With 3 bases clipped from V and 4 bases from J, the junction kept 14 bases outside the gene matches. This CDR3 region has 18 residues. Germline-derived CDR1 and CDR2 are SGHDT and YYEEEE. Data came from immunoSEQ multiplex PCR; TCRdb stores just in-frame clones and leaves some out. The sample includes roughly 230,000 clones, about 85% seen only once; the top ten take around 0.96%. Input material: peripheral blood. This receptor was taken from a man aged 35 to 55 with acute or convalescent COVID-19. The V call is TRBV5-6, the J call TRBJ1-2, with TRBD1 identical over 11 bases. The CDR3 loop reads CASSSSDRGRPGCYGYTF. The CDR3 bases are TGTGCCAGCAGCTCTTCGGACAGGGGGCGCCCGGGATGCTATGGCTACACCTTC.